This T cell receptor beta chain was recorded in a study of regulatory T cells in long-lasting Graves disease. Overall study context: It was over 5 years of antithyroid drugs, with positive TSH receptor antibodies, that meant persistent Graves' disease. General observations from the study: Having few samples may have compromised the accuracy. TCR diversity was lower in persistent Graves' patients than in newly diagnosed ones.

The length of the CDR3 is 15 residues. V trimming: 5 bases; J trimming: 3 bases; junction bases outside the gene matches: 10. Time point defined: persistent/refractory GD, antithyroid drugs over 5 years with positive TRAb. Construction of the TCR library relied on RNA isolated from PBMCs. The patients were enrolled through endocrinology in Xi'an, China. Arm-PCR with iRepertoire HTBI primers amplified the CDR3 regions for these TCR beta libraries. TCRdb re-called the multiplex PCR reads through MiXCR, storing one row per CDR3 protein. The sample carries a few hundred thousand distinct CDR3 sequences, roughly 21% recorded once. The sample holds many counts of this clonotype. The target antigen is unknown.

The receptor comes from a female donor with Graves disease. The chain links TRBV12-3 or TRBV12-4 to TRBJ2-7; 7 bases are shared with TRBD1. This material consisted of peripheral blood mononuclear cells (PBMCs), taken when the disease was refractory, from a patient treated with antithyroid drugs. CDR3 coding DNA: TGTGCCAGCAGTATCCAGGGGGTAGGCATCTACGAGCAGTACTTC. Translation: CASSIQGVGIYEQYF.